Listed here are 32 T cell receptor beta chains from one sample, sequenced in a study of cytomegalovirus exposure and HLA in healthy donors (dated by TCRdb to the late 2010s). The receptor library was made with the immunoSEQ multiplex PCR assay. For the multiplex PCR, a mixture combining 60 forward primers for TCR Vbeta segments and 13 reverse primers for TCR Jbeta segments was used. Entries here come from immuneACCESS through TCRdb and include only in-frame sequences with V and J called. Some clones fail to appear in such tables; in the studies checked, an unresolved V gene covers under half of the shortfall, and the cause of the remainder is unknown. The table for this sample lists about 110,000 clones; about 71% of them were counted only once. The biggest ten clones account for roughly 0.76% of the sample. Sequences were obtained from PBMCs. The receptors here all came from a boy younger than 18 in good health and CMV-seronegative.

This rearrangement joins TRBV30 to TRBJ1-1, with D unresolved. This CDR3 has 14 amino acids. Germline V lookup: CDR1 GTSNPN, CDR2 SVGIG (reference sequence). V was trimmed by 2 bases and J by 0 bases, leaving 10 bases between them. This CDR3 reads CAWSLDYLNTEAFF. The CDR3 coding sequence is TGTGCCTGGAGTTTAGACTACCTGAACACTGAAGCTTTCTTT.

This chain links TRBV30 with TRBJ1-5, with D unresolved. CDR3 size: 13 residues. Trimming cost V 1 base and J 0 bases, with 4 bases left between them. The germline V gene has CDR1 GTSNPN and CDR2 SVGIG (reference sequence). The CDR3 region has the DNA TGTGCCTGGAGTGGAGATAGCAATCAGCCCCAGCATTTT. Its translation is CAWSGDSNQPQHF.

This chain uses TRBV10-3 with TRBJ1-1; unclear D gene. The V end was cut by 0 bases, the J end by 11 bases, with 10 bases between. The CDR3 is 12 residues long. Germline CDR1 and CDR2: ENHRY and SYGVKD. The CDR3: CAISESSGGAFF. The CDR3 bases are TGTGCCATCAGTGAGTCGAGTGGAGGTGCTTTCTTT.

This chain joins TRBV5-1 and TRBJ2-2; D might be TRBD2 (6 bases). Germline V gene data show CDR1 as SGHRS and CDR2 as YFSETQ. CDR3 length equals 13 residues. V shed 4 bases and J shed 8 bases, with 12 bases lying between them. The CDR3 DNA reads TGCGCCAGCAGCATTGAGGGAGGTGGGGAGCTGTTTTTT. Translated: CASSIEGGGELFF.

The chain joins TRBV7-3 to TRBJ2-5; D is possibly TRBD1 (6 bases). This CDR3 comprises 14 residues. The germline V and J ends were trimmed by 0 bases and 10 bases, with 15 bases remaining between them. CDR1 and CDR2 (germline): SGHTA, FQGTGA. The CDR3: CASSLTSDSAFQYF. DNA of the CDR3: TGTGCCAGCAGCTTAACGTCGGACAGCGCGTTCCAGTACTTC.

This clone was recorded once. This chain links TRBV6-1 with TRBJ1-1, with TRBD1 identical over 8 bases. Germline lookup yields CDR1 MNHNS and CDR2 SASEGT. J lost 4 bases, V lost 7 bases, and 5 bases had no gene match. CDR3 length: 13 amino acids. The CDR3 DNA is TGTGCCAGCAAAAAAGACAGGGGCACTGAAGCTTTCTTT. Translated, it gives CASKKDRGTEAFF.

The rearrangement links TRBV18 to TRBJ1-1, with 8 nucleotides matching TRBD1. CDR3 length: 14 residues. The germline CDR1 and CDR2 sequences are KGHSH and LQKENI. Trimming at V came to 3 bases and at J to 4 bases, leaving 4 bases not matched to a gene. The CDR3 DNA follows: TGTGCCAGCTCACCGGGGCAGGGGGCCACTGAAGCTTTCTTT. This translates into CASSPGQGATEAFF.

J is TRBJ2-7 and V is TRBV5-1; the D gene is possibly TRBD1 (5 bases). This CDR3 region has 15 residues. Trimming left V 0 bases short and J 5 bases short, with 15 bases between. Germline values: CDR1 SGHRS, CDR2 YFSETQ. The CDR3 nucleotides read TGCGCCAGCAGCTTGGGGTTGCAGGGTCGGAACGAGCAGTACTTC. This codes for CASSLGLQGRNEQYF. The variable domain in full, completed from reference TRBV5-1 and TRBJ2-7, reads KAGVTQTPRYLIKTRGQQVTLSCSPISGHRSVSWYQQTPGQGLQFLFEYFSETQRNKGNFPGRFSGRQFSNSRSEMNVSTLELGDSALYLCASSLGLQGRNEQYFGPGTRLTVT.

This clone is a singleton in its sample. The V and J genes are TRBV7-9 and TRBJ2-7, with no clear D. Germline V gene lookup returns CDR1 SEHNR and CDR2 FQNEAQ (reference sequence). This CDR3 has 11 residues. V gave up 4 bases and J gave up 3 bases, with 4 bases separating them. CDR3 in amino acids: CASSSHYEQYF. CDR3 in DNA: TGTGCCAGCAGCTCCCACTACGAGCAGTACTTC.

The V gene is TRBV5-1, the J gene TRBJ2-7; 9 nucleotides align to TRBD1. The CDR3 has 14 amino acids. J was trimmed by 3 bases and V by 4 bases; bases with no gene match: 5. Germline values: CDR1 SGHRS, CDR2 YFSETQ. The CDR3 bases are TGCGCCAGCAGCCAAGGGGGACAGGGCTACGAGCAGTACTTC. This translates into CASSQGGQGYEQYF.

V usage is TRBV7-9 and J usage is TRBJ2-1; 9 bases are shared with TRBD2. This CDR3 contains 15 residues. V gave up 1 base and J gave up 7 bases; unmatched junction bases: 5. Germline assignment: CDR1 SEHNR and CDR2 FQNEAQ (reference sequence). CDR3 loop: CASSLVNAGGNEQFF. Written as DNA, the CDR3 is TGTGCCAGCAGCTTAGTGAATGCGGGGGGGAATGAGCAGTTCTTC. The full variable domain, with the rest looked up from reference TRBV7-9 and TRBJ2-1, is DTGVSQNPRHKITKRGQNVTFRCDPISEHNRLYWYRQTLGQGPEFLTYFQNEAQLEKSRLLSDRFSAERPKGSFSTLEIQRTEQGDSAMYLCASSLVNAGGNEQFFGPGTRLTVL.

Concerning this clone: One junction end disagrees with the germline gene, perhaps due to a read error. V and J are TRBV7-7 and TRBJ2-2; a weak D match, TRBD1 (6 bases). The germline CDR1 and CDR2 sequences are SSHAT and FNYEAQ (reference sequence). This CDR3 region has 17 residues. The CDR3 is CASSSRVQGLSSGELFF. The CDR3 nucleotides read TGTGCTAGCAGCTCCCGGGTACAGGGCCTCTCCTCCGGGGAGCTGTTTTTT. Full variable domain (remainder filled in from reference TRBV7-7 and TRBJ2-2): GAGVSQSPRYKVTKRGQDVTLRCDPISSHATLYWYQQALGQGPEFLTYFNYEAQPDKSGLPSDRFSAERPEGSISTLTIQRTEQRDSAMYRCASSSRVQGLSSGELFFGEGSRLTVL.

This chain uses TRBV7-8 with TRBJ2-7; D may be TRBD2 (5 bases). CDR1 is SGHVS and CDR2 is FQNEAQ in the germline V gene. CDR3 length equals 14 residues. The V gene lost 1 base and the J gene lost 9 bases, with 16 bases spanning the gap. As DNA, the CDR3 is TGTGCCAGCAGCTTAGTGGAACAGACTACGGGGCAGTACTTC. Translating gives CASSLVEQTTGQYF.

The table lists this clone with a few counts. The rearrangement joins TRBV19 to TRBJ2-7, with D perhaps TRBD1 (6 bases). This CDR3 is built from 14 residues. With 6 bases removed from V and 5 bases from J, the gap between germline ends came to 17 bases. The germline V gene encodes CDR1 LNHDA and CDR2 SQIVND (reference sequence). The DNA of the CDR3 is TGTGCCAGTAGCCCCACAGGTCAGGGGAACGAGCAGTACTTC. Protein sequence: CASSPTGQGNEQYF.

The chain has TRBV5-1 and TRBJ2-3; TRBD2 agrees at 9 bases. CDR3 length: 15 residues. The germline gives CDR1 SGHRS, CDR2 YFSETQ. Trimming removed 2 bases from V and 0 bases from J; junction bases left unmatched: 1. The CDR3, as DNA: TGCGCCAGCAGCTTTAGCGGGGGAAGCACAGATACGCAGTATTTT. Translating gives CASSFSGGSTDTQYF.

This clone was counted a single time. The chain combines TRBV5-6 with TRBJ2-3; 14 bases line up with TRBD2. V was pared by 2 bases and J by 1 base, with 9 bases of the junction left unmatched. From germline, CDR1 is SGHDT and CDR2 YYEEEE. The length of the CDR3 is 19 residues. The CDR3 spells CASSLFGTSGRSGTDTQYF. In DNA, the CDR3 is TGTGCCAGCAGCTTATTTGGGACTAGCGGGAGATCTGGCACAGATACGCAGTATTTT.

V and J are TRBV2 and TRBJ2-5; D is possibly TRBD2 (6 bases). This CDR3 contains 13 residues. V shed 5 bases and J shed 5 bases, with 12 bases lying between them. The germline CDR1 and CDR2 sequences are SNHLY and FYNNEI. As DNA, the CDR3 is TGTGCCAGCAGTAAGGGAGGTCGGGAGACCCAGTACTTC. Protein product: CASSKGGRETQYF.

A few counts support this clone. This sequence joins TRBV6-6 and TRBJ1-2, with 7 bases aligning to TRBD1. V lost 6 bases, J lost 3 bases, and 13 bases stayed unmatched. Germline-derived CDR1 and CDR2 are MNHNY and SVGAGI (reference sequence). The CDR3 has 16 residues. In nucleotides, the CDR3 is TGTGCCAGCAGAAATACACCGGGACAGTTTGACTATGGCTACACCTTC. Protein sequence: CASRNTPGQFDYGYTF.

This sequence joins TRBV13 and TRBJ1-1, with D maybe TRBD1 (6 bases). This CDR3 is built from 12 residues. CDR1 and CDR2 (germline): PRHDT, FYEKMQ (reference sequence). The germline V and J ends were trimmed by 11 bases and 3 bases, with 13 bases remaining between them. In DNA form, the CDR3 reads TGTGCCGGAGGGGGGGGAGACACTGAAGCTTTCTTT. It codes for CAGGGGDTEAFF.

The rearrangement uses TRBV5-8 and TRBJ2-3; a possible D gene is TRBD1 (5 bases). Germline CDR1 is SGHTS and CDR2 is YDEGEE. This CDR3 contains 13 residues. Trimming removed 4 bases at V and 2 bases at J, with 8 bases between. CDR3 nucleotides: TGTGCCAGCAGCCGACAGTACACAGATACGCAGTATTTT. This translates into CASSRQYTDTQYF.

The chain recombines TRBV13 with TRBJ2-2, with a weak D call TRBD2 (5 bases). V lost 2 bases and J 6 bases, leaving 10 bases between the germline ends. This CDR3 has 14 amino acids. Germline V CDR1 and CDR2: PRHDT, FYEKMQ (reference sequence). DNA for the CDR3: TGTGCCAGCAGCTTACTGACCGGGGCCGGGGAGCTGTTTTTT. Translated, it gives CASSLLTGAGELFF. Full variable domain (missing parts from reference TRBV13 and TRBJ2-2): AAGVIQSPRHLIKEKRETATLKCYPIPRHDTVYWYQQGPGQDPQFLISFYEKMQSDKGSIPDRFSAQQFSDYHSELNMSSLELGDSALYFCASSLLTGAGELFFGEGSRLTVL.

In its sample, this clone was seen a few times. J is TRBJ2-2 and V is TRBV28, with no clear D. V lost 3 bases to trimming and J lost 4 bases, with 15 bases between them. The CDR3 has 16 residues. Per the germline V gene, CDR1 is MDHEN and CDR2 is SYDVKM. In DNA, the CDR3 is TGTGCCAGCAGTTTCCCCCTGCGGCAACGCACCGGGGAGCTGTTTTTT. It yields the protein CASSFPLRQRTGELFF.

This chain uses TRBV28 with TRBJ1-4; TRBD1 aligns across 9 bases. This CDR3 contains 13 residues. In germline, CDR1 is MDHEN, CDR2 SYDVKM. The V segment lost 6 bases and the J segment 6 bases; nucleotides outside the gene matches: 2. The chain's CDR3 is CASRGTGYEKLFF. CDR3 coding DNA: TGTGCCAGCAGGGGGACAGGGTATGAAAAACTGTTTTTT.

The gene calls are TRBV19 and TRBJ2-1, with 9 bases that match TRBD2. The CDR3 is 17 residues long. The trim removed 4 bases at V and 5 bases at J, leaving 12 bases unmatched. CDR1 is LNHDA and CDR2 is SQIVND in the germline V gene (reference sequence). The CDR3 region is CASSTLEAREGHNEQFF. For the CDR3, the DNA is TGTGCCAGTAGTACCCTCGAGGCGCGGGAGGGCCACAATGAGCAGTTCTTC.

The genes are TRBV7-9 and TRBJ2-7; TRBD2 agrees at 11 bases. CDR1 is SEHNR and CDR2 is FQNEAQ in the germline V gene (reference sequence). There are 15 residues in the CDR3. J lost 3 bases, V lost 5 bases, and 6 bases had no gene match. The CDR3 loop reads CASSHSLAGGYEQYF. The CDR3 DNA is TGTGCCAGCAGCCATTCTCTAGCGGGGGGCTACGAGCAGTACTTC.

The CDR3 loop reads CASVSWDSVKTFF. The DNA for the CDR3 is TGTGCCAGTGTTTCCTGGGACAGCGTTAAAACTTTCTTT. The chain links TRBV25-1 to TRBJ1-1; 7 bases match TRBD1. The length of the CDR3 is 13 residues. J gave up 12 bases and V 9 bases, and 16 bases lay outside the gene matches. Germline V CDR1 and CDR2: MGHDK, SYGVNS. The full variable domain, with the rest looked up from reference TRBV25-1 and TRBJ1-1, is EADIYQTPRYLVIGTGKKITLECSQTMGHDKMYWYQQDPGMELHLIHYSYGVNSTEKGDLSSESTVSRIRTEHFPLTLESARPSHTSQYLCASVSWDSVKTFFGQGTRLTVV.

This clone showed up just a few times. The V and J genes are TRBV6-5 and TRBJ2-7; no firm D call. CDR1 and CDR2 (germline): MNHEY, SVGAGI. CDR3 size: 11 residues. Trimming removed 0 bases from V and 9 bases from J, with 6 bases in between. The CDR3 region has the DNA TGTGCCAGCAGTTACTCAGGCGGGCAGTACTTC. It specifies CASSYSGGQYF.

The chain is built from TRBV6-1 and TRBJ1-5, with 9 bases matching TRBD1. Germline V lookup: CDR1 MNHNS, CDR2 SASEGT. V was clipped by 6 bases and J by 4 bases; unmatched bases: 4. The CDR3 spans 14 residues. This chain's CDR3 is CASSSGTGNQPQHF. The CDR3 region has the DNA TGTGCCAGCAGCTCCGGGACAGGGAATCAGCCCCAGCATTTT.

The CDR3: CASSLVPTDNEQFF. As DNA, the CDR3 is TGCGCCAGCAGCTTGGTCCCGACAGACAATGAGCAGTTCTTC. The chain links TRBV5-1 to TRBJ2-1; maybe TRBD1 (5 bases). Looked up from germline, CDR1 is SGHRS and CDR2 is YFSETQ. V lost 0 bases and J lost 5, with 9 bases in between. The CDR3 sequence is 14 residues long.

The chain combines TRBV27 with TRBJ1-1; the match to TRBD1 covers 7 bases. V was pared by 6 bases and J by 2 bases, with 3 bases of the junction left unmatched. The CDR3 sequence is 13 residues long. CDR1 and CDR2 (germline): MNHEY, SMNVEV (reference sequence). CDR3 DNA sequence: TGTGCCAGCAGGGACAGGACAAACACTGAAGCTTTCTTT. Amino acid sequence: CASRDRTNTEAFF.

The gene calls are TRBV5-6 and TRBJ2-2; possibly TRBD1 for D (6 bases). This CDR3 region has 16 residues. V was trimmed by 4 bases and J by 0 bases, leaving 13 bases between them. From germline, CDR1 is SGHDT and CDR2 YYEEEE. The CDR3 loop is CASSAGTKANTGELFF. DNA of the CDR3: TGTGCCAGCAGCGCCGGGACAAAAGCGAACACCGGGGAGCTGTTTTTT.

This chain uses TRBV7-9 with TRBJ1-6; D ambiguous. CDR1 and CDR2 from the germline V gene are SEHNR and FQNEAQ (reference sequence). The germline V and J ends were trimmed by 1 base and 0 bases, with 10 bases remaining between them. The CDR3 runs to 17 residues. DNA of the CDR3: TGTGCCAGCAGCTTAGTCGCGGCATACTCCTATAATTCACCCCTCCACTTT. It codes for CASSLVAAYSYNSPLHF. The variable domain in full, completed from reference TRBV7-9 and TRBJ1-6, reads DTGVSQNPRHKITKRGQNVTFRCDPISEHNRLYWYRQTLGQGPEFLTYFQNEAQLEKSRLLSDRFSAERPKGSFSTLEIQRTEQGDSAMYLCASSLVAAYSYNSPLHFGNGTRLTVT.